This T cell receptor (beta chain) was captured in a study of T cells in Graves' hyperthyroidism and ophthalmopathy. Exclusion of a patient resulted from uncontrolled infection, other autoimmune disease, pregnancy or lactation. This sample holds PBMCs from about 10 ml fresh peripheral blood. It was RNA transcripts that yielded the amplified TCR beta CDR3 regions. Carried out on the TCR CDR3, a first-round RT-PCR used the HTBI primer set. TCRdb redid the calling of the multiplex PCR reads with MiXCR, one entry per CDR3 protein. The table records approximately 490,000 distinct CDR3 sequences, approximately 23% of them present only once. The V and J ends lost 6 bases and 2 bases respectively, with 13 bases between them. CDR3 length: 14 residues. Per germline, CDR1 MNHNS and CDR2 SASEGT.

This sequence joins TRBV6-1 and TRBJ2-5; D ambiguous. What was sequenced was blood. This clonotype originated in a woman between 70 and 85 years old with Graves' ophthalmopathy. The CDR3 coding sequence is TGTGCCAGCAGGGGCCCGAGCGCGCAAGAGACCCAGTACTTC. It specifies CASRGPSAQETQYF.